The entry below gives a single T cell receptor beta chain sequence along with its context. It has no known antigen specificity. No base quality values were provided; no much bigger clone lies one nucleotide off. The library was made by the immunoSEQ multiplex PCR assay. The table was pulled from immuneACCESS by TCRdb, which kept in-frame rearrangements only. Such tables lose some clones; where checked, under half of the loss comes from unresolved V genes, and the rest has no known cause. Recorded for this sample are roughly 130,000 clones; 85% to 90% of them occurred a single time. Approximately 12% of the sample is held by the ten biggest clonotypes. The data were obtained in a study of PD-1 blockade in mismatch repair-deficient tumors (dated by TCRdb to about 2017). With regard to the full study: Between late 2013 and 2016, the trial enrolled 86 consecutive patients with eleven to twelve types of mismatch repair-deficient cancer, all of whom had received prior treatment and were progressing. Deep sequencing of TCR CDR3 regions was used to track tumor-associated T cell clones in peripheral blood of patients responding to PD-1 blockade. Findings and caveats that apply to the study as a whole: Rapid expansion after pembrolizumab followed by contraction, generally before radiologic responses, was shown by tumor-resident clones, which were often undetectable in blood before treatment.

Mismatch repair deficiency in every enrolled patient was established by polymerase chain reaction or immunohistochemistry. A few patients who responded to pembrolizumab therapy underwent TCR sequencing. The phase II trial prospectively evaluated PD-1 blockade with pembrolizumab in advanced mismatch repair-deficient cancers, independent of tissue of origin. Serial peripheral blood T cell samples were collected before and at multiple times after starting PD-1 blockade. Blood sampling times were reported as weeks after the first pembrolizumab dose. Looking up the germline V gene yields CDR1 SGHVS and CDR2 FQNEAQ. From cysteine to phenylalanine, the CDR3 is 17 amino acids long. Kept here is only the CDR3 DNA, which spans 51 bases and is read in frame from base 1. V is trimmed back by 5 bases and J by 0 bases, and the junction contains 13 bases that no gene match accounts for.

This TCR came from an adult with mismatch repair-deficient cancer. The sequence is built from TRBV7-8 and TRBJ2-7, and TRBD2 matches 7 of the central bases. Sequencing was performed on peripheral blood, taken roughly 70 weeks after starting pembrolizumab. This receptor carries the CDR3 CASSGPPVGLDSYEQYF. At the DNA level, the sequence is TGTGCCAGCAGCGGACCGCCGGTCGGACTAGACTCCTACGAGCAGTACTTC. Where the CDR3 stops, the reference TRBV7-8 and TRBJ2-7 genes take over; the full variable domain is GAGVSQSPRYKVAKRGQDVALRCDPISGHVSLFWYQQALGQGPEFLTYFQNEAQLDKSGLPSDRFFAERPEGSVSTLKIQRTQQEDSAVYLCASSGPPVGLDSYEQYFGPGTRLTVT.